This T cell receptor beta chain came from a study of control samples from healthy donors and cancer patients. The data were produced by immunoSEQ multiplex PCR, yet TCRdb's version contains in-frame clones alone and is incomplete. The sample records about 140,000 clones, 94% being singletons. Source material: blood. This receptor was obtained from a middle-aged man in good health.

CDR3 bases: TGTGCCAGCAGTCTCGGACCAGGGATGGATGAAAAACTGTTTTTT. Residues: CASSLGPGMDEKLFF. This chain joins TRBV6-5 and TRBJ1-4, with a tentative D call TRBD1 (5 bases). There are 15 residues in the CDR3. Trimming took off 5 bases at V and 6 bases at J, with 16 bases between the two ends. From germline, CDR1 is MNHEY and CDR2 SVGAGI.